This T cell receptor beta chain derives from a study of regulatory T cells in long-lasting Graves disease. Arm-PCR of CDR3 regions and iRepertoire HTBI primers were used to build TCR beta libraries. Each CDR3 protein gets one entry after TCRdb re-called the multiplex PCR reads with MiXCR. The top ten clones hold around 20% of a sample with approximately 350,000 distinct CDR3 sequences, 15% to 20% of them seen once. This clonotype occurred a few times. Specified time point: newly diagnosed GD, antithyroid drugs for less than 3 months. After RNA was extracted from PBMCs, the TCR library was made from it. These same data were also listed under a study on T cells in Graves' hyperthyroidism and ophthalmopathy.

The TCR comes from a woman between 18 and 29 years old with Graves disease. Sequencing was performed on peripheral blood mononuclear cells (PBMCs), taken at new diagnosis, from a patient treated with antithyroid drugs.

The CDR3 nucleotides read TGCAGCGCACCGGGACTAGTAACGGATACGCAGTATTTT. Its translation is CSAPGLVTDTQYF. The rearrangement uses TRBV29-1 and TRBJ2-3, with 8 nucleotides matching TRBD2. This CDR3 spans 13 amino acids. Germline CDR1 is SQVTM and CDR2 is ANQGSEA. With 7 bases clipped from V and 6 bases from J, the junction kept 9 bases outside the gene matches.